This T cell receptor (beta chain) came from a study of human T cells and chemical hapten exposure. Study findings and constraints: It was expanded TCRs that formed significantly more large CDR3 similarity clusters than controls did.

What the library attached to individual cDNA molecules were unique molecular identifiers. Per the original methods: The number of TCRs in each sample had a median of approximately 95,000 and spanned about 20,000 to 690,600. One entry per CDR3 protein, called by TCRdb with MiXCR from the RACE reads. It is TCRdb's table, rather than the study itself, that gives the V and J calls and clone size. The table includes some 57,000 distinct CDR3 sequences, around 10% detected once. This clonotype was seen a handful of times. Its specificity is not known. With 7 bases removed from V and 5 bases from J, the gap between germline ends came to 12 bases. CDR3 length: 13 amino acids. The germline CDR1 and CDR2 sequences are MNHEY and SVGEGT. Stated time point: patch test 2, 6 weeks after DPC sensitization. The sample's treatment: therapeutic diphenylcyclopropenone sensitization with weekly scalp DPC.

This TCR was sampled from a woman aged 50 to 65 with alopecia areata. Some clones in this sample may be carry-over from other donors' samples. The chain has TRBV6-2 or TRBV6-3 and TRBJ2-4; D uncertain. The sample consisted of whole blood, taken in connection with sensitization to the hapten diphenylcyclopropenone (DPC). The CDR3 spells CASKVGRQNIQYF. CDR3 bases: TGTGCCAGCAAAGTAGGGCGGCAAAACATTCAGTACTTC.